This T cell receptor beta chain was recovered during a study of beta chain features in type 1 diabetes. Broader study findings: TCRB CDR3 length was moderately but significantly reduced in all four CD4+ subsets of Type 1 diabetes patients.

As for this clone: The antigen is not known.

Every bit of the isolated RNA underwent reverse transcription, so sequencing read expressed TCRB transcripts. The protocol was immunoSEQ multiplex PCR, while the TCRdb copy is restricted to in-frame clones and leaves out a portion. The sample yields 130,000 to 150,000 clones, about 9.4% seen once. J lost 0 bases, V lost 7 bases, and 7 bases had no gene match. CDR3 size: 16 residues. Germline V lookup: CDR1 SGDLS, CDR2 YYNGEE. The rearrangement joins TRBV9 to TRBJ2-2, with 9 bases matching TRBD2. Sequenced input: naive CD4+ T cells from blood. The sequence derives from a man aged 18 to 35 in good health. CDR3 nucleotide sequence: TGTGCCAGCGGGACTAGCAGGTCCGCGAACACCGGGGAGCTGTTTTTT. Translated, it gives CASGTSRSANTGELFF.